The rows below give T cell receptor beta chains drawn from one sample of a study of identical twins. MiXCR, applied by TCRdb to the 5' RACE reads, yields one record per CDR3 protein. The data show 500,000 to 650,000 distinct CDR3 sequences, with less than 9% seen just once and roughly 1.6% held by the top ten. A further study also used this sample, focusing on yellow fever vaccine responses in identical twins.

Sequencing was performed on PBMCs. The receptors were sampled from a woman younger than 30 in good health. Each CDR3 is given with its conserved first and last residue. A D gene is named only where the DNA matches it firmly. Not every row has a clone size; where given, it reads once, few, many or a size class.

clone_size: -
j_call: TRBJ2-5
v_call: TRBV10-2
d_call: -
cdr3_nt: TGCGCCAGCGTCTCTGGGACCTACGCGGAGACCCAGTACTTC
cdr3_aa: CASVSGTYAETQYF

clone_size: -
j_call: TRBJ2-1
v_call: TRBV6-1
d_call: -
cdr3_nt: TGTGCCAGCAGTGAGCCGGGACTCTACCTAGGGAATGAGCAGTTCTTC
cdr3_aa: CASSEPGLYLGNEQFF

clone_size: many
j_call: TRBJ2-3
v_call: TRBV28
d_call: -
cdr3_nt: TGTGCCAGCAGTCCCCAGTCGGATAGCACAGATACGCAGTATTTT
cdr3_aa: CASSPQSDSTDTQYF

clone_size: many
j_call: TRBJ2-1
v_call: TRBV5-1
d_call: -
cdr3_nt: TGCGCCAGCAGCTGGGTCGGGAGTCCTATTTATGAGCAGTTCTTC
cdr3_aa: CASSWVGSPIYEQFF

clone_size: -
j_call: TRBJ2-7
v_call: TRBV20-1
d_call: -
cdr3_nt: TGCAGTGCTAGAATGGTTGGGGTAGTCTACGAGCAGTACTTC
cdr3_aa: CSARMVGVVYEQYF

clone_size: many
j_call: TRBJ2-7
v_call: TRBV15
d_call: TRBD1
cdr3_nt: TGTGCCACCAGCAGAAGGTGGACAGGTCTCTACGAGCAGTACTTC
cdr3_aa: CATSRRWTGLYEQYF

clone_size: -
j_call: TRBJ2-3
v_call: TRBV4-1
d_call: TRBD2
cdr3_nt: TGCGCCAGCAGCCACGGGACTAGCGGGGGGTCAGATACGCAGTATTTT
cdr3_aa: CASSHGTSGGSDTQYF

clone_size: many
j_call: TRBJ1-4
v_call: TRBV4-1
d_call: -
cdr3_nt: TGCGCCAGCAGCCGCAAAATAAATGAGGGAGGTGAAAAACTGTTTTTT
cdr3_aa: CASSRKINEGGEKLFF

clone_size: many
j_call: TRBJ2-1
v_call: TRBV12-3/TRBV12-4
d_call: -
cdr3_nt: TGTGCCAGCAGTTCCCCCGGGCGGGGTCACAATGAGCAGTTCTTC
cdr3_aa: CASSSPGRGHNEQFF

clone_size: few
j_call: TRBJ2-5
v_call: TRBV19
d_call: -
cdr3_nt: TGTGCCAGTAGTATCAGCCAAGAGACCCAGTACTTC
cdr3_aa: CASSISQETQYF

clone_size: -
j_call: TRBJ2-5
v_call: TRBV20-1
d_call: -
cdr3_nt: TGCAGTGCTAGCCAACAGCAAGAGACCCAGTACTTC
cdr3_aa: CSASQQQETQYF

clone_size: few
j_call: TRBJ1-6
v_call: TRBV3-1
d_call: -
cdr3_nt: TGTGCCAGCAGCCAAGGAATCCTGGGCGGTTCACCCCTCCACTTT
cdr3_aa: CASSQGILGGSPLHF

clone_size: few
j_call: TRBJ2-2
v_call: TRBV6-2/TRBV6-3
d_call: TRBD2
cdr3_nt: TGTGCCAGCACCCGACCGGGACTAGTGGACGGGGAGCTGTTTTTT
cdr3_aa: CASTRPGLVDGELFF

clone_size: many
j_call: TRBJ2-7
v_call: TRBV2
d_call: -
cdr3_nt: TGTGCCAGCAGAGCAGGGACTCCCAACGAGCAGTACTTC
cdr3_aa: CASRAGTPNEQYF

clone_size: -
j_call: TRBJ1-1
v_call: TRBV5-1
d_call: -
cdr3_nt: TGCGCCAGCAGCTTGGCGGGCGGGACCCACGAAGCTTTCTTT
cdr3_aa: CASSLAGGTHEAFF

clone_size: few
j_call: TRBJ2-1
v_call: TRBV6-2/TRBV6-3
d_call: -
cdr3_nt: TGTGCCAGCAGTTGGTTACACAATGAGCAGTTCTTC
cdr3_aa: CASSWLHNEQFF

clone_size: few
j_call: TRBJ1-1
v_call: TRBV28
d_call: -
cdr3_nt: TGTGCCAGCAGTTTATTCCCGATATTGAACACTGAAGCTTTCTTT
cdr3_aa: CASSLFPILNTEAFF

clone_size: many
j_call: TRBJ2-3
v_call: TRBV2
d_call: TRBD2
cdr3_nt: TGTGCCAGCAGTGAGGGACTAGCGGGAGTTGGAGATACGCAGTATTTT
cdr3_aa: CASSEGLAGVGDTQYF

clone_size: many
j_call: TRBJ2-3
v_call: TRBV5-1
d_call: TRBD2
cdr3_nt: TGCGCCAGCAGATCCTGGGGGGGGATGAGAGATACGCAGTATTTT
cdr3_aa: CASRSWGGMRDTQYF

clone_size: many
j_call: TRBJ2-2
v_call: TRBV5-1
d_call: -
cdr3_nt: TGCGCCAGCAGCTTTAACGGGAAGAACACCGGGGAGCTGTTTTTT
cdr3_aa: CASSFNGKNTGELFF

clone_size: few
j_call: TRBJ2-7
v_call: TRBV6-1
d_call: TRBD2
cdr3_nt: TGTGCCAGCAGGAGCAGAGGGGACTATCGATACGAGCAGTACTTC
cdr3_aa: CASRSRGDYRYEQYF

clone_size: -
j_call: TRBJ2-5
v_call: TRBV3-1
d_call: -
cdr3_nt: TGTGCCAGCAGCCAAGGCCCAGCGGAGACCCAGTACTTC
cdr3_aa: CASSQGPAETQYF

clone_size: -
j_call: TRBJ2-2
v_call: TRBV7-8
d_call: TRBD2
cdr3_nt: TGTGCCAGCAGCTTGCCGGGACTAGCGGGAGGGCCGAAGCCCGGGGAGCTGGTTTTT
cdr3_aa: CASSLPGLAGGPKPGELVF

clone_size: few
j_call: TRBJ1-1
v_call: TRBV6-1
d_call: -
cdr3_nt: TGTGCCACCAGTCCGGGACCCAACACTGAAGCTTTCTTT
cdr3_aa: CATSPGPNTEAFF

clone_size: many
j_call: TRBJ1-1
v_call: TRBV12-3/TRBV12-4
d_call: -
cdr3_nt: TGTGCCAGCAGTTTTGAAGTGAGGGTCCCAAACACTGAAGCTTTCTTT
cdr3_aa: CASSFEVRVPNTEAFF

clone_size: -
j_call: TRBJ2-2
v_call: TRBV6-5
d_call: TRBD2
cdr3_nt: TGTGCCAGCAGTTACTCGACTCTAGCGGGGGGCGGGAACACCGGGGAGCTGTTTTTT
cdr3_aa: CASSYSTLAGGGNTGELFF

clone_size: -
j_call: TRBJ2-1
v_call: TRBV2
d_call: TRBD1
cdr3_nt: TGTGCCAGCTCTGGGACAGGGGTCAATGAGCAGTTCTTC
cdr3_aa: CASSGTGVNEQFF

clone_size: -
j_call: TRBJ1-6
v_call: TRBV10-3
d_call: TRBD1
cdr3_nt: TGTGCCATCAGTGAGGGGGACAGGTACCATTCACCCCTCCACTTT
cdr3_aa: CAISEGDRYHSPLHF

clone_size: many
j_call: TRBJ2-7
v_call: TRBV18
d_call: -
cdr3_nt: TGTGCCAGCTCACTTAGGACTGCCACCCCCCTCGAGCAGTACTTC
cdr3_aa: CASSLRTATPLEQYF

clone_size: many
j_call: TRBJ2-5
v_call: TRBV10-3
d_call: TRBD2
cdr3_nt: TGTGCCATCAGTGAAAGACTAGCGGGAGCTCCTTTGGCCCAGTACTTC
cdr3_aa: CAISERLAGAPLAQYF

clone_size: few
j_call: TRBJ1-1
v_call: TRBV12-3/TRBV12-4
d_call: -
cdr3_nt: TGTGCCAGCAGCCACTTGGGCACTGAAGCTTTCTTT
cdr3_aa: CASSHLGTEAFF

clone_size: -
j_call: TRBJ2-3
v_call: TRBV10-3
d_call: TRBD2
cdr3_nt: TGTGCCATCAGCTACACTAGCGGGAGCATCCATACGCAGTATTTT
cdr3_aa: CAISYTSGSIHTQYF

clone_size: -
j_call: TRBJ2-1
v_call: TRBV24-1
d_call: -
cdr3_nt: TGTGCCACCAGTGATCCGGGGGCGTCAACCTACAATGAGCAGTTCTTC
cdr3_aa: CATSDPGASTYNEQFF

clone_size: -
j_call: TRBJ1-6
v_call: TRBV10-2
d_call: -
cdr3_nt: TGCGCCAGCAGTGAGCGACGGGAAAATTCACCCCTCCACTTT
cdr3_aa: CASSERRENSPLHF

clone_size: -
j_call: TRBJ2-3
v_call: TRBV19
d_call: -
cdr3_nt: TGTGCCAGTAGTAAGGCGGGGTACTCCGATACGCAGTATTTT
cdr3_aa: CASSKAGYSDTQYF

clone_size: -
j_call: TRBJ2-3
v_call: TRBV29-1
d_call: TRBD2
cdr3_nt: TGCAGTGCGTTGCGGGAGAACACAGATACGCAGTATTTT
cdr3_aa: CSALRENTDTQYF

clone_size: many
j_call: TRBJ2-4
v_call: TRBV27
d_call: -
cdr3_nt: TGTGCCAGCAGTGGCCGGGGTGGGGTCCCAGACATTCAGTACTTC
cdr3_aa: CASSGRGGVPDIQYF

clone_size: few
j_call: TRBJ2-5
v_call: TRBV7-9
d_call: TRBD1
cdr3_nt: TGTGCCAGCAGGGCCCTAAGGGACAGCCGTCGAGAGACCCAGTACTTC
cdr3_aa: CASRALRDSRRETQYF

clone_size: many
j_call: TRBJ1-6
v_call: TRBV29-1
d_call: TRBD1
cdr3_nt: TGCAGCGCTGGGGACAGGGTGAATTCACCCCTCCACTTT
cdr3_aa: CSAGDRVNSPLHF

clone_size: few
j_call: TRBJ2-3
v_call: TRBV11-2
d_call: -
cdr3_nt: TGTGCCAGCAGCCGACTTGGGCCAACAGATACGCAGTATTTT
cdr3_aa: CASSRLGPTDTQYF

clone_size: many
j_call: TRBJ2-1
v_call: TRBV10-3
d_call: TRBD2
cdr3_nt: TGTGCCATCAGTGATACGGCTAGCGGGAGGAATGAGCAGTTCTTC
cdr3_aa: CAISDTASGRNEQFF

clone_size: -
j_call: TRBJ2-5
v_call: TRBV7-6
d_call: TRBD1
cdr3_nt: TGTGCCAGCAGGCCTAGTGGACAGGGGACCCAAGAGACCCAGTACTTC
cdr3_aa: CASRPSGQGTQETQYF

clone_size: few
j_call: TRBJ1-6
v_call: TRBV25-1
d_call: TRBD1
cdr3_nt: TGTGCCAGCAGGGAAGGGGGCAGTAATTCACCCCTCCACTTT
cdr3_aa: CASREGGSNSPLHF

clone_size: few
j_call: TRBJ1-2
v_call: TRBV7-9
d_call: -
cdr3_nt: TGTGCCAGCAGCTTACGGGAGGGCTACACCTTC
cdr3_aa: CASSLREGYTF

clone_size: few
j_call: TRBJ2-1
v_call: TRBV24-1
d_call: TRBD2
cdr3_nt: TGTGCCACCAGTGAGACAGCGGGAGGGGTCTACAATGAGCAGTTCTTC
cdr3_aa: CATSETAGGVYNEQFF

clone_size: many
j_call: TRBJ2-5
v_call: TRBV12-3/TRBV12-4
d_call: -
cdr3_nt: TGTGCCAGCAGTCCCATCCCCGAGACCCAGTACTTC
cdr3_aa: CASSPIPETQYF

clone_size: -
j_call: TRBJ1-1
v_call: TRBV20-1
d_call: -
cdr3_nt: TGCAGTCCTTCGGGGTCGAGGAGCACTGAAGCTTTCTTT
cdr3_aa: CSPSGSRSTEAFF

clone_size: few
j_call: TRBJ1-1
v_call: TRBV5-5
d_call: -
cdr3_nt: TGTGCCAGCAGCTGGCCGCCGGGGGACACTGAAGCTTTCTTT
cdr3_aa: CASSWPPGDTEAFF

clone_size: few
j_call: TRBJ2-5
v_call: TRBV11-2
d_call: -
cdr3_nt: TGTGCCAGCAGCCCCCAGGCTGGAAACCAAGAGACCCAGTACTTC
cdr3_aa: CASSPQAGNQETQYF

clone_size: few
j_call: TRBJ1-2
v_call: TRBV5-1
d_call: -
cdr3_nt: TGCGCCAGCAGCTTGGGACAGGATACTAACTATGGCTACACCTTC
cdr3_aa: CASSLGQDTNYGYTF

clone_size: -
j_call: TRBJ2-2
v_call: TRBV6-2/TRBV6-3
d_call: TRBD2
cdr3_nt: TGTGCCAGCAGTGACTTTAGCGGGAGGTCCCCCGGGGAGCTGTTTTTT
cdr3_aa: CASSDFSGRSPGELFF

clone_size: -
j_call: TRBJ2-7
v_call: TRBV12-3/TRBV12-4
d_call: TRBD1
cdr3_nt: TGTGCCAGCAGTTTAGGAGGGGGCAATAACGAGCAGTACTTC
cdr3_aa: CASSLGGGNNEQYF

clone_size: many
j_call: TRBJ2-1
v_call: TRBV5-6
d_call: -
cdr3_nt: TGTGCCAGCAGCTTGAGCCCAAATGAGCAGTTCTTC
cdr3_aa: CASSLSPNEQFF

clone_size: few
j_call: TRBJ2-3
v_call: TRBV10-3
d_call: -
cdr3_nt: TGTGCCATCAAGGCCACAGATACGCAGTATTTT
cdr3_aa: CAIKATDTQYF

clone_size: few
j_call: TRBJ2-3
v_call: TRBV20-1
d_call: -
cdr3_nt: TGCAGTGCTCAGACTGGCCAAGGCACAGATACGCAGTATTTT
cdr3_aa: CSAQTGQGTDTQYF

clone_size: -
j_call: TRBJ2-5
v_call: TRBV20-1
d_call: TRBD2
cdr3_nt: TGCAGTGCTTGGCTAGCGGAGCATCAAGAGACCCAGTACTTC
cdr3_aa: CSAWLAEHQETQYF

clone_size: few
j_call: TRBJ2-7
v_call: TRBV28
d_call: -
cdr3_nt: TGTGCCAGCAGGGTGACAGCTTCCTACGAGCAGTACTTC
cdr3_aa: CASRVTASYEQYF